This T cell receptor (beta chain) was documented in a study of CD8+ T cells in alopecia areata. Sequencing relied on a cDNA template that was reverse transcribed from extracted RNA. Repertoires were generated with immunoSEQ multiplex PCR, while TCRdb's copy carries only in-frame clones and drops some. This table holds more than 200,000 clones, roughly 69% found once. Sequenced here: CD4+ T cells sorted from blood, sampled at week 0. The clonotype was recovered from a human donor with alopecia areata.

CDR3 nucleotide sequence: TGCGCCAGCAGCTCCGACAGACCCTACGAGCAGTACTTC. Encoded protein: CASSSDRPYEQYF. The V gene is TRBV5-1, the J gene TRBJ2-7, with a possible D match to TRBD1 (5 bases). CDR1 is SGHRS, CDR2 YFSETQ, per germline. The CDR3 sequence is 13 residues long. V was trimmed by 3 bases and J by 2 bases, leaving 9 bases between them.